Sequencing of this TCR beta chain was carried out in a study of tumor and adjacent non-tumor tissue in lung cancer. Looking at the study overall: Stage I to III disease affected about ten men and roughly five women aged about 31 to 80.

A modified ARM-PCR protocol with three rounds of nested PCR amplified TCRbeta. TCRdb ran MiXCR on the multiplex PCR reads and lists one entry per CDR3 protein. The profile shows fewer than 85,000 distinct CDR3 sequences, over 80% of them singletons. Between the trimmed V and J ends, which lost 2 bases and 9 bases, there was a span of 13 bases. CDR3 length: 14 amino acids. This sample's RNA came from whole unsorted tissue. Sequenced material: lung tumor tissue. This receptor was taken from a woman between 50 and 59 years old with non-small cell lung cancer. This rearrangement joins TRBV12-3 or TRBV12-4 to TRBJ2-2; D is undetermined. CDR3 residues: CASSLNGFSRELFF. The DNA for the CDR3 is TGTGCCAGCAGTTTAAATGGGTTTTCCAGGGAGCTGTTTTTT.